The entry below gives a single T cell receptor beta chain sequence along with its context. The clone's antigen remains unknown. Per-base quality was not reported, and no clone a single base away is much larger than it. This record comes from a study of regulatory T cells in long-lasting Graves disease (dated by TCRdb to the early 2020s). Concerning the study at large: Persistent Graves' disease was defined as antithyroid drug treatment for over 5 years with persistently positive TSH receptor autoantibodies. In the clinical cohort, patients with persistent Graves' disease had used antithyroid drugs for an average of about 10.3 years. The study was registered as a clinical trial and conducted in China. A total of about 35 samples underwent TCR sequencing, from roughly 13 patients with persistent Graves' disease and approximately 20 patients with newly diagnosed Graves' disease. This study used TCR sequencing and RNA sequencing of peripheral blood to compare persistent Graves' disease patients against newly diagnosed Graves' disease patients. The full study reports these points: Sequencing and analysis were restricted to the TCR beta chain. Peripheral blood alone was examined, since thyroid tissue, which constituted the primary lesion, could not be accessed. Compared with newly diagnosed patients, persistent Graves' disease patients had lower TCR Shannon entropy and fewer highly expanded clones, which suggests clonal expansion. A larger number of public clonotypes was shared among persistent patients (under 3,000) than among newly diagnosed patients (approximately 930). The authors acknowledged the small sample size as a limitation that may reduce accuracy. Persistent disease showed preferential use of TRBV28, TRBJ1-2 and TRBJ2-5, whereas newly diagnosed disease favored TRBV20-1 and TRBJ2-1.

Explained via the paper, the time point label denotes: persistent/refractory GD, antithyroid drugs over 5 years with positive TRAb. For both TCR sequencing and RNA sequencing, RNA was extracted from PBMCs in TRIzol. Graves' disease was diagnosed according to American Thyroid Association guidelines. Patients were recruited from an endocrinology department in Xi'an, China. Each patient gave approximately 8.8 milliliters of peripheral blood, collected in an EDTA anticoagulant tube. Ficoll Paque Plus density gradient separation was used to isolate PBMCs, and no further T cell sorting was done. An Agilent 2100 Bioanalyzer and agarose gel were used to check RNA quality, and a NanoDrop 2000 was used to measure RNA concentration. Library creation used multiplex PCR. The sequencer was an Illumina HiSeq 4000. To build TCR beta libraries, CDR3 regions were amplified by Arm-PCR using iRepertoire HTBI primers. PCR products were gel purified before sequencing. The paper's processing steps were these. Gene usage analysis of CDR3 amino acid clonotypes used the roughly 62 TRBV and about 13 TRBJ segments found across samples. COPE and FqMerger were used to merge filtered high-quality paired reads into contigs. BLAST was used to align contigs to IMGT TRBV, TRBD and TRBJ reference genes, with CDR3 defined following IMGT. Highly expanded clones were defined as clonotypes with a frequency above 0.1%. Shannon entropy was used to measure repertoire diversity, and the Gini coefficient was used to measure V-J evenness. Public clonotypes were defined as clonotypes shared by more than one individual. In-frame beta chains were kept once TCRdb had trimmed the public reads at Q25 with fastp and called clones with MiXCR. Each CDR3 protein gets just one entry, which takes the most common genes and DNA from the rows behind it. Here the V and J calls rest on TCRdb's processing, not on the authors' analysis. For this sample the table gives roughly 500,000 distinct CDR3 sequences, of which less than 25% were detected only once. The ten largest clonotypes hold 7% to 9.5% of the sample.

Relative to germline, V is missing 1 base and J is missing 7 bases, with 3 bases of the junction outside any gene match. The CDR3 sequence holds 13 residues, the cysteine and phenylalanine included. Only the CDR3 part of the read is kept: 39 bases, read in frame from the first base. In this chain, TRBV12-3 or TRBV12-4 is recombined with TRBJ1-1, with 7 junctional bases fitting TRBD1. The material sequenced was peripheral blood mononuclear cells (PBMCs), taken when the disease was refractory, from a patient treated with antithyroid drugs. The receptor comes from a female donor with Graves disease. The CDR3 reads as follows: CASSLVRQGEAFF. The DNA sequence is TGTGCCAGCAGTTTAGTAAGACAGGGTGAAGCTTTCTTT.